What follows are 23 T cell receptor beta chains derived from one specimen sequenced in a study of blood T cell repertoires in COVID-19. TCRdb's copy holds only in-frame clones and misses some; the assay was immunoSEQ multiplex PCR. The sample records about 67,000 clones, approximately 87% being singletons. Sequencing was carried out using peripheral blood. All receptors come from a man aged 45 to 65 with active COVID-19.

This chain links TRBV10-3 with TRBJ1-1; possibly TRBD1 for D (6 bases). The CDR3 runs to 14 residues. V was pared by 4 bases and J by 1 base, with 10 bases between. Per germline, CDR1 ENHRY and CDR2 SYGVKD. CDR3 sequence reads: CAISGAGANTEAFF. As DNA, the CDR3 is TGTGCCATCAGTGGGGCAGGGGCGAACACTGAAGCTTTCTTT.

This clone has just a few counts. The chain employs TRBV11-2 and TRBJ2-7; the D is unclear. There are 14 residues in the CDR3. V gave up 1 base and J gave up 0 bases, with 7 bases separating them. CDR1 SGHAT and CDR2 FQNNGV come from the germline V gene. CDR3 sequence (DNA): TGTGCCAGCAGCTTAGGTCTGAGCTCCTACGAGCAGTACTTC. Amino acids: CASSLGLSSYEQYF.

This clone was seen only once. This chain joins TRBV12-3 or TRBV12-4 and TRBJ1-5; TRBD1 might be the D (6 bases). The CDR3 has 13 residues. Trimming removed 5 bases from V and 5 bases from J, with 10 bases in between. This chain's CDR3 is CASSPGGHQPQHF. The CDR3 DNA follows: TGTGCCAGCAGTCCCGGGGGGCATCAGCCCCAGCATTTT.

The genes are TRBV7-8 and TRBJ2-2, with 12 bases identical to TRBD2. With V trimmed by 3 bases and J by 2 bases, 4 bases remained unmatched. CDR3 length equals 17 residues. The V gene's germline CDR1 is SGHVS and CDR2 FQNEAQ. The DNA of the CDR3 is TGTGCCAGCAGCTTCCCGACTAGCGGGGGAAACACCGGGGAGCTGTTTTTT. Protein sequence: CASSFPTSGGNTGELFF.

The J gene is TRBJ1-4, the V gene TRBV6-1, with D unclear. There are 15 residues in the CDR3. V was cut by 2 bases and J by 0 bases, with 7 bases left in between. Germline CDR1 and CDR2: MNHNS and SASEGT. CDR3 nucleotides: TGTGCCAGCAGTGAATTCCATGCAACTAATGAAAAACTGTTTTTT. Translating gives CASSEFHATNEKLFF.

The sample holds one count of this clone. The V call is TRBV4-1, the J call TRBJ2-7; 9 bases agree with TRBD2. The CDR3 sequence is 15 residues long. V lost 4 bases, J lost 0 bases, and 4 bases stayed unmatched. Per germline, CDR1 MGHRA and CDR2 YSYEKL. CDR3 bases: TGCGCCAGCAGCCTTAGCGGGGGACGCTCCTACGAGCAGTACTTC. Protein product: CASSLSGGRSYEQYF.

The J gene is TRBJ2-5, the V gene TRBV3-1 (or the pseudogene TRBV3-2); 7 bases fit TRBD1. V gave up 3 bases and J gave up 4 bases; unmatched junction bases: 8. The CDR3 totals 15 residues. Germline values: CDR1 LGHDT, CDR2 YNNKEL (reference sequence). CDR3 in DNA: TGTGCCAGCAGCCAGAACACAGGGGTGGGAGAGACCCAGTACTTC. Protein product: CASSQNTGVGETQYF.

This clone showed up just a few times. The chain carries TRBV7-2 and TRBJ2-3; D is unresolved. Germline V gene lookup returns CDR1 SGHTA and CDR2 FQGNSA. The CDR3 loop spans 12 amino acids. V gave up 5 bases and J gave up 5 bases, with 8 bases separating them. The CDR3 region has the DNA TGTGCCAGCAGCCAGCGAATAGATACGCAGTATTTT. Its protein is CASSQRIDTQYF. The full variable domain, with the rest looked up from reference TRBV7-2 and TRBJ2-3, is GAGVSQSPSNKVTEKGKDVELRCDPISGHTALYWYRQSLGQGLEFLIYFQGNSAPDKSGLPSDRFSAERTGGSVSTLTIQRTQQEDSAVYLCASSQRIDTQYFGPGTRLTVL.

The chain couples TRBV20-1 to TRBJ2-1; 16 nucleotides align to TRBD2. V shed 3 bases, J shed 8 bases, and the junction held 13 bases outside the gene matches. CDR1 and CDR2 (germline): DFQATT, SNEGSKA (reference sequence). The CDR3 loop spans 18 amino acids. The CDR3 region is CSASFLGLAGGLTDEQFF. In DNA form, the CDR3 reads TGCAGTGCTAGTTTTTTGGGACTAGCGGGAGGGCTTACAGATGAGCAGTTCTTC.

The chain joins TRBV6-5 to TRBJ1-5; D gene unclear. The germline CDR1 and CDR2 sequences are MNHEY and SVGAGI. The length of the CDR3 is 14 residues. Between the trimmed V and J ends, which lost 0 bases and 4 bases, there was a span of 7 bases. DNA of the CDR3: TGTGCCAGCAGTTACTCTGTCCTAAATCAGCCCCAGCATTTT. It encodes CASSYSVLNQPQHF.

The chain carries TRBV6-6 and TRBJ2-7; 7 bases line up with TRBD2. The CDR3 is 15 residues long. Germline V gene lookup returns CDR1 MNHNY and CDR2 SVGAGI (reference sequence). V was clipped by 5 bases and J by 5 bases; unmatched bases: 12. CDR3: CASSGQAGSGNEQYF. Written as DNA, the CDR3 is TGTGCCAGCAGTGGTCAAGCGGGATCTGGAAACGAGCAGTACTTC.

The chain recombines TRBV5-1 with TRBJ1-2; a weak D match, TRBD1 (6 bases). CDR1 and CDR2 from the germline V gene are SGHRS and YFSETQ. V lost 0 bases and J 4 bases, leaving 13 bases between the germline ends. The CDR3 runs 15 residues. CDR3 in DNA: TGCGCCAGCAGCTTGGAGGACAGTGCCATCTATGGCTACACCTTC. Its translation: CASSLEDSAIYGYTF.

The chain employs TRBV5-1 and TRBJ2-3, with 8 positions matching TRBD2. Trimming removed 4 bases from V and 2 bases from J; junction bases left unmatched: 12. CDR1 is SGHRS and CDR2 is YFSETQ in the germline V gene. CDR3 size: 17 residues. CDR3 loop: CASSRAWGLGDTDTQYF. The DNA for the CDR3 is TGCGCCAGCAGCCGCGCTTGGGGACTAGGTGACACAGATACGCAGTATTTT. The whole variable domain, filled in from reference TRBV5-1 and TRBJ2-3, reads KAGVTQTPRYLIKTRGQQVTLSCSPISGHRSVSWYQQTPGQGLQFLFEYFSETQRNKGNFPGRFSGRQFSNSRSEMNVSTLELGDSALYLCASSRAWGLGDTDTQYFGPGTRLTVL.

This chain links TRBV6-5 with TRBJ1-2, with D tentatively TRBD1 (6 bases). This CDR3 region has 14 residues. V was pared by 6 bases and J by 6 bases, with 17 bases between. Germline V gives CDR1 MNHEY, CDR2 SVGAGI. In DNA, the CDR3 is TGTGCCAGCAGATCAACAGGGTCTCGGGATGGCTACACCTTC. Its protein product is CASRSTGSRDGYTF.

This chain uses TRBV4-3 with TRBJ2-4; 7 nucleotides line up with TRBD2. The CDR3 totals 17 residues. Germline CDR1 is LGHNA and CDR2 is YSLEER. V gave up 1 base and J gave up 0 bases; unmatched junction bases: 6. DNA for the CDR3: TGCGCCAGCAGCCAAGGAGCTGGGGGGGGAGCCAAAAACATTCAGTACTTC. This gives the protein CASSQGAGGGAKNIQYF.

The J gene is TRBJ2-7, the V gene TRBV7-8; 7 bases are a match to TRBD2. The CDR3 loop spans 14 amino acids. V lost 5 bases and J lost 0; bases outside the gene matches: 4. Germline loops: CDR1 SGHVS, CDR2 FQNEAQ. The CDR3 is CASSIRTSSYEQYF. In DNA, the CDR3 is TGTGCCAGCAGCATAAGGACTAGCTCCTACGAGCAGTACTTC.

V is TRBV10-3 and J is TRBJ2-2; D is possibly TRBD2 (6 bases). Trimming pared 11 bases from V and 4 bases from J, leaving 11 bases between. This CDR3 spans 12 amino acids. CDR1 and CDR2 from the germline V gene are ENHRY and SYGVKD. CDR3 DNA sequence: TGTGCCGCCGGAGGGTTCACCGGGGAGCTGTTTTTT. It is translated as CAAGGFTGELFF.

This chain links TRBV3-1 (or the pseudogene TRBV3-2) with TRBJ2-2, with D tentatively TRBD1 (5 bases). Germline V gene data show CDR1 as LGHDT and CDR2 as YNNKEL (reference sequence). Trimming stripped 1 base from V and 5 bases from J, with 8 bases between. The CDR3 length is 14 residues. CDR3 protein: CASSQGSGTGELFF. CDR3 bases: TGTGCCAGCAGCCAAGGATCAGGGACCGGGGAGCTGTTTTTT.

The chain uses TRBV5-5 and TRBJ2-7, with 7 bases matching TRBD1. The germline CDR1 and CDR2 sequences are SGHKS and YYEKEE (reference sequence). V was clipped by 5 bases and J by 2 bases; unmatched bases: 13. This CDR3 comprises 16 residues. The CDR3 DNA follows: TGTGCCAGCAGAGAAACCGGGACAGCGAGGACCTACGAGCAGTACTTC. This encodes CASRETGTARTYEQYF.

The CDR3 nucleotides read TGTGCCAGCAGTCAGCGACAGGGAGTCGACGAGCAGTACTTC. This sequence encodes CASSQRQGVDEQYF. V is TRBV2 and J is TRBJ2-7, with 7 bases matching TRBD1. Germline trimming cut 5 bases from V and 5 bases from J; bases unmatched to any gene: 9. The germline V gene encodes CDR1 SNHLY and CDR2 FYNNEI. The CDR3 totals 14 residues.

The J gene is TRBJ2-3, the V gene TRBV4-1, with D perhaps matching TRBD2 (5 bases). Germline V gene lookup returns CDR1 MGHRA and CDR2 YSYEKL. The germline V and J ends were trimmed by 1 base and 0 bases, with 11 bases remaining between them. CDR3 length: 16 residues. CDR3 loop: CASSQAVTGSTDTQYF. The DNA for the CDR3 is TGCGCCAGCAGCCAAGCAGTGACGGGGAGCACAGATACGCAGTATTTT.

This clone has more than one count but fewer than ten. J is TRBJ1-3 and V is TRBV3-1 (or the pseudogene TRBV3-2), with a possible D match to TRBD1 (6 bases). V lost 4 bases and J 6 bases, leaving 16 bases between the germline ends. Germline V gene sequence: CDR1 LGHDT, CDR2 YNNKEL (reference sequence). The CDR3 loop spans 15 amino acids. This CDR3 is CASSPHRTASNTIYF. CDR3 nucleotides: TGTGCCAGCAGCCCCCACCGGACAGCGTCAAACACCATATATTTT.

The chain combines TRBV7-6 with TRBJ2-5; TRBD1 aligns across 9 bases. With 5 bases clipped from V and 4 bases from J, the junction kept 8 bases outside the gene matches. This CDR3 is 15 amino acids long. CDR1 is SGHVS and CDR2 is FNYEAQ in the germline V gene. The DNA of the CDR3 is TGTGCCAGCAGCGTGGACAGGGGATTGGTAGAGACCCAGTACTTC. It translates to CASSVDRGLVETQYF.